Ten or more counts support the clone carrying this TCR beta chain. Time point meaning: persistent/refractory GD, antithyroid drugs over 5 years with positive TRAb. TCR sequences were obtained from RNA taken from PBMCs. Graves' disease diagnosis was established per American Thyroid Association guidelines. This entry comes from a study of regulatory T cells in long-lasting Graves disease. In building TCR beta libraries, iRepertoire HTBI primers were used together with Arm-PCR of CDR3 regions. TCRdb analysed the multiplex PCR reads with MiXCR anew, one entry per CDR3 protein. The data show some 470,000 distinct CDR3 sequences, approximately 21% seen once. The V gene lost 2 bases and the J gene lost 8 bases, with 15 bases spanning the gap. Germline assignment: CDR1 LGHDT and CDR2 YNNKEL (reference sequence). The CDR3 length is 15 residues.

Here the sequenced sample was peripheral blood mononuclear cells (PBMCs), taken when the disease was refractory, from a patient treated with antithyroid drugs. The V call is TRBV3-1, the J call TRBJ1-4; possible D gene TRBD1, 6 bases. The source is a female donor with Graves disease. CDR3 in DNA: TGTGCCAGCAGCCAACAGCCGGGACAAGTCGAAAAACTGTTTTTT. Encoded protein: CASSQQPGQVEKLFF.